Shown below are 32 T cell receptor beta chains from a single sample sequenced in a study of immune characterization of retroperitoneal liposarcoma. TCRdb reprocessed the PCR reads with MiXCR, giving one entry per CDR3 protein. The sample includes 10,000 to 12,000 distinct CDR3 sequences, about 27% of them seen just once. The sequencing input was tumor tissue. The receptors were sampled from a male donor with retroperitoneal liposarcoma.

The table lists this clonotype with many counts. This chain links TRBV6-1 with TRBJ1-4; no clear D gene. This CDR3 region has 12 residues. V gave up 0 bases and J gave up 8 bases, with 4 bases separating them. Germline V gives CDR1 MNHNS, CDR2 SASEGT. The CDR3 sequence: CASSEAPEKLFF. CDR3 coding DNA: TGTGCCAGCAGTGAAGCGCCCGAAAAACTGTTTTTT.

Ten or more counts support this clonotype. The chain employs TRBV6-1 and TRBJ2-1; no reliable D call. Germline CDR1 MNHNS, CDR2 SASEGT. CDR3 length: 12 amino acids. Trimming shortened V by 8 bases and J by 13 bases, and 18 bases separated the two germline ends. The CDR3 is CASSGVQETQFF. In nucleotides, the CDR3 is TGTGCCAGCTCAGGAGTTCAAGAGACCCAGTTCTTC.

This clonotype turned up a few times. This chain joins TRBV6-1 and TRBJ2-5; TRBD2 aligns across 10 bases. J was trimmed by 5 bases and V by 0 bases; bases with no gene match: 6. Germline CDR1 reads MNHNS; CDR2 reads SASEGT. This CDR3 is built from 16 residues. CDR3 nucleotides: TGTGCCAGCAGTGAAGCGGCTAGCGGGAGTGGGGAGACCCAGTACTTC. It is translated as CASSEAASGSGETQYF.

By sample fraction, this clonotype is medium-sized. The chain recombines TRBV7-2 with TRBJ2-3; TRBD2 agrees at 12 bases. Germline V gene data show CDR1 as SGHTA and CDR2 as FQGNSA. V gave up 4 bases and J gave up 2 bases; unmatched junction bases: 4. The CDR3 extends over 16 amino acids. The CDR3, as DNA: TGTGCCAGCAGCTCAGGACTAGCGGGAACCACAGATACGCAGTATTTT. It encodes CASSSGLAGTTDTQYF.

The gene calls are TRBV6-1 and TRBJ2-4, with D maybe TRBD2 (5 bases). V shed 3 bases and J shed 14 bases, with 14 bases lying between them. Germline loops: CDR1 MNHNS, CDR2 SASEGT. This CDR3 region has 12 residues. The DNA for the CDR3 is TGTGCCAGCAGTGACCTAGCTGATAGTGAGTACTTC. It specifies CASSDLADSEYF.

Ten or more counts support this clonotype. This chain joins TRBV12-3 or TRBV12-4 and TRBJ2-1; D gene uncertain. The ends were cut back, 3 bases at V and 13 bases at J, with 19 bases in the middle. CDR3 length equals 14 residues. CDR3 region: CASSFWCSEETQFF. The CDR3 bases are TGTGCCAGCAGTTTTTGGTGTAGTGAAGAGACCCAGTTCTTC.

Judged by abundance, this clonotype is medium-sized. The V and J genes are TRBV6-1 and TRBJ2-1; 9 bases match TRBD2. TRBJ2-7 explains the end of the DNA better; the J call may be wrong. CDR3 length equals 12 residues. Germline V gene sequence: CDR1 MNHNS, CDR2 SASEGT. The CDR3 region is CASSLRGGEQYF. Written as DNA, the CDR3 is TGTGCCAGTAGCTTGCGGGGGGGAGAGCAGTACTTC.

This clonotype was counted a few times. This chain links TRBV6-1 with TRBJ2-1; 7 positions match TRBD1. The J call is doubtful: the DNA matches TRBJ2-7 better. This CDR3 is built from 13 residues. In germline, CDR1 is MNHNS, CDR2 SASEGT. The DNA for the CDR3 is TGTGCCAGCACTCTGACAGGGTACAATGAGCAGTACTTC. It yields the protein CASTLTGYNEQYF.

This clonotype is medium-sized. The chain has TRBV6-1 and TRBJ2-1; TRBD2 might be the D (7 bases). From germline, CDR1 is MNHNS and CDR2 SASEGT. The CDR3 runs 14 residues. Trimming shortened V by 2 bases and J by 5 bases, and 10 bases separated the two germline ends. The CDR3 loop reads CASSERGANNEQFF. The DNA of the CDR3 is TGTGCCAGCAGTGAACGGGGGGCGAACAATGAGCAGTTCTTC.

CDR3 region: CASSYSRGTDTQYF. CDR3 in DNA: TGTGCCAGCAGTTACTCGCGGGGCACAGATACGCAGTATTTT. V is TRBV6-6 and J is TRBJ2-3; a weak D match, TRBD2 (5 bases). The V gene lost 0 bases and the J gene lost 1 base, with 5 bases spanning the gap. CDR3 length: 14 amino acids. CDR1 is MNHNY and CDR2 is SVGAGI in the germline V gene (reference sequence).

The chain is built from TRBV27 and TRBJ2-3, with D perhaps assigned TRBD1 or TRBD2 (7 bases each). The J call may be incorrect, as the DNA end agrees better with TRBJ2-7. Germline V CDR1 and CDR2: MNHEY, SMNVEV (reference sequence). The CDR3 length is 14 residues. CDR3 nucleotides: TGTGCCAACAGGGGACTACTCGTTAGTATGGAGCAGTACTTC. Protein sequence: CANRGLLVSMEQYF.

This clonotype is categorized as medium-sized. The V and J genes are TRBV6-1 and TRBJ1-1; D is uncertain. The CDR3 is 15 amino acids. Trimming took 2 bases from V and 8 from J, leaving 18 bases between them. CDR1 and CDR2 from the germline V gene are MNHNS and SASEGT. For the CDR3, the DNA is TGTGCCAGCAGTGAAAGTCAGGTGGGAGCCTTAGAAGCTTTCTTT. Protein: CASSESQVGALEAFF.

This clonotype occurred many times. V gene TRBV7-9 combines with J gene TRBJ2-2; 8 nucleotides line up with TRBD1. This CDR3 contains 14 residues. Trimming took 1 base from V and 5 from J; bases not matched to a gene: 0. Germline lookup yields CDR1 SEHNR and CDR2 FQNEAQ (reference sequence). CDR3 nucleotides: TGTGCCAGCAGCTTAGGACAGGGGACCGGGGAGCTGTTTTTT. It specifies CASSLGQGTGELFF.

By its share, this clonotype is medium-sized. The chain has TRBV6-1 and TRBJ2-3, with 10 bases that match TRBD2. The CDR3 contains 17 residues. Germline CDR1 MNHNS, CDR2 SASEGT. V was clipped by 3 bases and J by 1 base; unmatched bases: 7. CDR3: CASSDQPSGGGTDTQYF. The DNA for the CDR3 is TGTGCCAGCAGTGACCAACCCAGCGGGGGGGGCACAGATACGCAGTATTTT.

This clonotype was counted a few times. V usage is TRBV27 and J usage is TRBJ2-5, with D perhaps matching TRBD1 (5 bases). Judging by the DNA end, TRBJ2-7 fits better; the J call may be wrong. The CDR3 runs to 12 residues. Germline CDR1 reads MNHEY; CDR2 reads SMNVEV (reference sequence). In nucleotides, the CDR3 is TGTGCCAGCGGAAAGACAGTCTACGAGCAGTACTTC. This translates into CASGKTVYEQYF.

This chain connects TRBV12-3 or TRBV12-4 to TRBJ2-4; D unclear. V was pared by 7 bases and J by 6 bases, with 13 bases between. The CDR3 runs to 13 residues. The CDR3 DNA follows: TGTGCCAGCACCTCCTCCACACGAAACATTCAGTACTTC. Encoded protein: CASTSSTRNIQYF.

This clonotype has at least ten counts. The CDR3 spells CASSPLLAGGAYEQYF. The CDR3 DNA reads as TGTGCCAGCAGTCCGCTACTAGCGGGAGGGGCCTACGAGCAGTACTTC. V usage is TRBV12-3 or TRBV12-4 and J usage is TRBJ2-5; the match to TRBD2 covers 13 bases. The J call is doubtful: the DNA matches TRBJ2-7 better. The CDR3 consists of 16 residues.

This clonotype has a count of ten or more. This CDR3 reads CASSLEPASSYNEQFF. CDR3 nucleotide sequence: TGTGCCAGCAGTTTAGAGCCAGCTAGCTCCTACAATGAGCAGTTCTTC. The chain is built from TRBV27 and TRBJ2-1; D is ambiguous. Germline V lookup: CDR1 MNHEY, CDR2 SMNVEV (reference sequence). Trimming stripped 2 bases from V and 0 bases from J, with 11 bases between. The CDR3 loop spans 16 amino acids.

The CDR3 region has the DNA TGTGCCAGCAGCTTAGGACTAGCGGGAGGCGGAGAGCAGTACTTC. Translating gives CASSLGLAGGGEQYF. V usage is TRBV7-8 and J usage is TRBJ2-4, with 13 bases aligning to TRBD2. Germline assignment: CDR1 SGHVS and CDR2 FQNEAQ. The CDR3 totals 15 residues. After removal of 1 base from V and 13 bases from J, the junction contained 7 bases not matched to a gene.

The rearrangement joins TRBV6-1 to TRBJ2-5, with D perhaps TRBD1 (6 bases). This CDR3 comprises 16 residues. Germline CDR1 and CDR2: MNHNS and SASEGT. V lost 0 bases and J lost 4, with 15 bases in between. DNA of the CDR3: TGTGCCAGCAGTGAAGCATTACAGGGAGTTGGAGAGACCCAGTACTTC. Its protein is CASSEALQGVGETQYF.

Only a few counts were recorded for this clonotype. The chain is built from TRBV25-1 and TRBJ1-1; no clear D. CDR3 size: 12 residues. V was shortened by 1 base and J by 7 bases, with 7 bases between the two germline ends. Germline V gene lookup returns CDR1 MGHDK and CDR2 SYGVNS. The CDR3 bases are TGTGCCAGCAGTGAATTGCTGGGTGAAGCTTTCTTT. It is translated as CASSELLGEAFF.

This clonotype was seen ten or more times. The V and J genes are TRBV6-1 and TRBJ2-1, with 8 bases fitting TRBD2. The J call is in doubt because the DNA end fits TRBJ2-7 better. Per the germline V gene, CDR1 is MNHNS and CDR2 is SASEGT. This CDR3 region has 14 residues. CDR3 sequence (DNA): TGTGCCAGCAGTGAGAGCGGGGGTGTCAATGAGCAGTACTTC. Translating it yields CASSESGGVNEQYF.

This clonotype was seen a handful of times. The chain recombines TRBV7-8 with TRBJ2-1, with D possibly being TRBD1 (6 bases). With the DNA end fitting TRBJ2-7 better, the J assignment may be wrong. This CDR3 has 15 residues. Germline CDR1 is SGHVS and CDR2 is FQNEAQ. The CDR3, as DNA: TGTGCCAGCAGCCGGGGCAGGGGACCCTTCTACGAGCAGTACTTC. Amino acid sequence: CASSRGRGPFYEQYF.

This clonotype was picked up many times. The V and J genes are TRBV6-1 and TRBJ1-6, with D tentatively TRBD1 (5 bases). Germline CDR1 is MNHNS and CDR2 is SASEGT. Trimming took 6 bases from V and 10 from J, leaving 10 bases between them. The CDR3 has 12 residues. Here the CDR3 DNA reads TGTGCCAGCAGCAAAACAGGATCACCCCTCCACTTT. Amino acids: CASSKTGSPLHF.

By share, this clonotype counts as medium-sized. CDR3 in amino acids: CASSWAVNNEQYF. CDR3 DNA: TGTGCCAGCAGTTGGGCCGTTAACAATGAGCAGTACTTC. The chain carries TRBV6-1 and TRBJ2-1; D not certain. The closer fit of TRBJ2-7 to the DNA end suggests the J call may be wrong. The germline gives CDR1 MNHNS, CDR2 SASEGT. This CDR3 contains 13 residues.

The rearrangement joins TRBV11-1 to TRBJ2-3; 12 positions match TRBD2. The J call may be incorrect, as the DNA end agrees better with TRBJ2-1. The length of the CDR3 is 15 residues. Germline V CDR1 and CDR2: SGHAT, FQDESV (reference sequence). CDR3 bases: TGTGCCAGCAGCCAACTAGCGGGGGGCCCCAATGAGCAGTTCTTC. Its translation: CASSQLAGGPNEQFF.

The table lists this clonotype with a few counts. The chain uses TRBV12-3 or TRBV12-4 and TRBJ2-3; TRBD2 aligns across 13 bases. V dropped 4 bases and J dropped 8; count of bases not matched to a gene: 6. This CDR3 contains 15 residues. The CDR3 protein is CASSWGLAGKGTQYF. Here the CDR3 DNA reads TGTGCCAGCAGTTGGGGACTAGCGGGAAAGGGTACGCAGTATTTT.

The chain uses TRBV12-5 and TRBJ2-1; 8 bases are a match to TRBD2. V lost 7 bases and J lost 3; bases outside the gene matches: 5. Germline V lookup: CDR1 LGHNT, CDR2 FRNRAP. The CDR3 totals 14 residues. CDR3 loop: CASALSGGYNEQFF. Here the CDR3 DNA reads TGTGCTAGTGCCTTGAGCGGGGGCTACAATGAGCAGTTCTTC.

This clonotype was seen a handful of times. The chain couples TRBV7-6 to TRBJ2-7, with D tentatively TRBD1 (5 bases). The CDR3 extends over 16 amino acids. Germline V CDR1 and CDR2: SGHVS, FNYEAQ. Trimming shortened V by 5 bases and J by 0 bases, and 17 bases separated the two germline ends. The CDR3 sequence: CASSRRGSLPSYEQYF. The CDR3, as DNA: TGTGCCAGCAGCCGTAGGGGATCCCTGCCCTCCTACGAGCAGTACTTC.

About this clonotype itself: A junction boundary mismatches the germline segment, possibly from a read error. This rearrangement joins TRBV7-2 to TRBJ2-1; 7 bases align to TRBD2. CDR3 length: 16 residues. Germline V gene data show CDR1 as SGHTA and CDR2 as FQGNSA. This CDR3 reads CVSSLASSGTYNEQFF. The CDR3, as DNA: TGTGTCAGCAGCTTAGCGTCCAGCGGGACCTACAATGAGCAGTTCTTC.

This CDR3 reads CASSLVAGAIYNEQFF. The CDR3 DNA reads TGTGCCAGCAGTTTAGTAGCGGGTGCAATATACAATGAGCAGTTCTTC. The rearrangement links TRBV27 to TRBJ2-1, with TRBD2 identical over 7 bases. The germline V gene encodes CDR1 MNHEY and CDR2 SMNVEV (reference sequence). The CDR3 consists of 16 residues. V lost 2 bases to trimming and J lost 4 bases; unmatched junction nucleotides: 8.

The V and J genes are TRBV6-1 and TRBJ2-2; D might be TRBD2 (6 bases). V gave up 6 bases and J gave up 1 base, with 15 bases separating them. This CDR3 has 16 residues. The germline gives CDR1 MNHNS, CDR2 SASEGT. CDR3 bases: TGTGCCAGCAGGGCTCAGGAGGGCTGGAACACCGGGGAGCTGTTTTTT. This gives the protein CASRAQEGWNTGELFF.